The T cell receptor beta chain under discussion was sequenced for a study of cytomegalovirus exposure and HLA in healthy donors. Notes on this clone: Its target is unknown.

PCR involved 60 Vbeta and 13 Jbeta primers. Here immunoSEQ multiplex PCR was the method, and the copy in TCRdb shows in-frame clones only, minus some. The table has about 200,000 clones, 85% seen once. Between the trimmed V and J ends, which lost 1 base and 0 bases, there was a span of 7 bases. Germline V gene data show CDR1 as SGHVS and CDR2 as FNYEAQ. The CDR3 loop spans 14 amino acids. Points from the study as a whole: Whilst most TCR sequences proved rare, a subset of public TCRs occurred across many donors. According to a later analysis, donors in an Asian-associated ancestry cluster reportedly had fewer N-insertions than the roughly 660-donor mean.

The chain joins TRBV7-6 to TRBJ2-7; D is uncertain. The sample comprised PBMCs. The source of this sequence is a woman between 45 and 60 years old in good health and CMV-seronegative. The DNA for the CDR3 is TGTGCCAGCAGCTTAGAAGTGAGCTCCTACGAGCAGTACTTC. As protein: CASSLEVSSYEQYF. Full variable domain (remainder filled in from reference TRBV7-6 and TRBJ2-7): GAGVSQSPRYKVTKRGQDVALRCDPISGHVSLYWYRQALGQGPEFLTYFNYEAQQDKSGLPNDRFSAERPEGSISTLTIQRTEQRDSAMYRCASSLEVSSYEQYFGPGTRLTVT.